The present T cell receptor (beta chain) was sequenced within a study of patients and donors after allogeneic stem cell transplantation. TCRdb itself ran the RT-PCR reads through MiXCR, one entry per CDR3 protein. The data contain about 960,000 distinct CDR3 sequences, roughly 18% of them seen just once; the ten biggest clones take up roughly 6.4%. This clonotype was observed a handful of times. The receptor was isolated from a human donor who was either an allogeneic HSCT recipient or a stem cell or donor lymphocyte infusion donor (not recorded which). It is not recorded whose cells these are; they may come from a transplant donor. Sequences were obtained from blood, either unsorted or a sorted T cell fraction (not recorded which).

The CDR3 loop is CASSVYRGSSSTDTQYF. In DNA form, the CDR3 reads TGCGCCAGCAGCGTCTACAGGGGTTCCTCTAGCACAGATACGCAGTATTTT. The chain is built from TRBV5-1 and TRBJ2-3, with 7 bases aligning to TRBD1. The germline gives CDR1 SGHRS, CDR2 YFSETQ. The ends lost 4 bases at V and 0 bases at J; junction bases unmatched: 11. The CDR3 is made up of 17 amino acids.